These 12 T cell receptor beta chains came from one sample sequenced in a study of spatial heterogeneity in lung cancer. The time point: sample taken at primary tumor resection. Whole RNA came from tumor, nontumor lung or frozen PBMC and was sequenced without being sorted. TCRdb independently ran MiXCR on the 5' RACE reads; one entry per CDR3 protein. The table includes around 2,200 distinct CDR3 sequences, around 12% detected once. This sample comprised normal lung tissue next to the tumor, obtained at surgery. The receptors were gathered from a male donor with early-stage non-small cell lung cancer.

This clonotype was found once. This beta chain came through as a stray read in a library set up for alpha chains, and its size says little. The gene calls are TRBV19 and TRBJ2-1, with TRBD2 matching over 8 bases. Unmatched junction bases numbered 15, after V lost 8 bases and J lost 0 bases. The CDR3 spans 18 residues. Germline V lookup: CDR1 LNHDA, CDR2 SQIVND (reference sequence). The CDR3 loop is CASCLAAGGLSSYNEQFF. CDR3 DNA: TGTGCCAGTTGCCTGGCTGCGGGGGGACTGAGCTCCTACAATGAGCAGTTCTTC.

By share, this clonotype ranks as medium-sized. For a library built for alpha chains, this beta chain is a stray read; little rests on its size. The CDR3 coding sequence is TGCAGCGTTGAGAGGGCAGCCTTGGCCGGGGAGCTGTTTTTT. Translation gives CSVERAALAGELFF. The rearrangement links TRBV29-1 to TRBJ2-2; D is possibly TRBD2 (5 bases). V shed 3 bases and J shed 6 bases, with 14 bases lying between them. Germline values: CDR1 SQVTM, CDR2 ANQGSEA. There are 14 residues in the CDR3.

This clonotype is labeled as medium-sized. Because the library targeted alpha chains, this beta chain is an off-target read whose size means little. This chain joins TRBV5-1 and TRBJ2-7; 9 bases map to TRBD2. The CDR3 runs to 18 residues. Germline CDR1 reads SGHRS; CDR2 reads YFSETQ. The V and J ends lost 4 bases and 5 bases, in that order; junction bases with no gene match: 19. The CDR3 loop reads CASSPLGVAGGIRDEQYF. The CDR3 DNA reads as TGCGCCAGCAGCCCTTTAGGGGTTGCGGGAGGGATTAGGGACGAGCAGTACTTC.

This clonotype is termed medium-sized. This beta chain lies outside the target of a library built for alpha chains; its clone size means little. The chain uses TRBV6-5 and TRBJ1-6; 7 bases agree with TRBD1. The CDR3 loop spans 13 amino acids. V shed 7 bases and J 10 bases; nucleotides not matched to a gene: 7. The V gene's germline CDR1 is MNHEY and CDR2 SVGAGI. CDR3 coding DNA: TGTGCCAGCACCCCAGGGGGGGCCTCACCCCTCCACTTT. As protein: CASTPGGASPLHF.

This clonotype counts as medium-sized (0.01 to 0.1%). This beta chain slipped into a library made for alpha chains as a stray read, so its size is not meaningful. The chain recombines TRBV19 with TRBJ2-5, with 9 bases identical to TRBD1. CDR1 and CDR2 from the germline V gene are LNHDA and SQIVND (reference sequence). The CDR3 is 16 residues long. V trimming: 6 bases; J trimming: 2 bases; junction bases outside the gene matches: 10. CDR3 amino acids: CASSRSGQGPQETQYF. CDR3 nucleotides: TGTGCCAGTAGCCGATCGGGACAGGGCCCTCAAGAGACCCAGTACTTC.

This clonotype is labeled as medium-sized (0.01 to 0.1%). A library made for alpha chains picked up this beta chain off target, so its size means little. The chain joins TRBV2 to TRBJ2-3; 8 bases agree with TRBD1. From germline, CDR1 is SNHLY and CDR2 FYNNEI. The ends lost 6 bases at V and 2 bases at J; junction bases unmatched: 10. CDR3 length: 16 residues. CDR3 sequence: CASSLSGQDLTDTQYF. The CDR3 DNA is TGTGCCAGCAGCCTCTCGGGACAGGACCTCACAGATACGCAGTATTTT.

In its sample, this clonotype ranks as large. Since the library was made to target alpha chains, this beta chain is a stray read and its abundance is not meaningful. The CDR3 spells CASTPAAYTDTQYF. Written as DNA, the CDR3 is TGCGCCAGCACCCCTGCCGCTTACACAGATACGCAGTATTTT. This chain uses TRBV5-1 with TRBJ2-3; D is unresolved. Germline assignment: CDR1 SGHRS and CDR2 YFSETQ. The CDR3 extends over 14 amino acids. The V and J ends lost 6 bases and 2 bases respectively, with 13 bases between them.

In its sample, this clonotype ranks as medium-sized (0.01 to 0.1%). Since the library was made to target alpha chains, this beta chain is a stray read and its abundance is not meaningful. The chain employs TRBV7-2 and TRBJ1-2, with TRBD1 identical over 8 bases. The germline CDR1 and CDR2 sequences are SGHTA and FQGNSA. Trimming cost V 4 bases and J 3 bases; bases outside gene matches: 7. The CDR3 has 15 amino acids. The CDR3 bases are TGTGCCAGCAGCTCTCCCGGACAGGGTGACTATGGCTACACCTTC. This sequence encodes CASSSPGQGDYGYTF.

This clonotype was observed a few times. Because the library targeted alpha chains, this beta chain is an off-target read whose size means little. The chain employs TRBV2 and TRBJ1-1, with 7 bases fitting TRBD1. CDR1 SNHLY and CDR2 FYNNEI come from the germline V gene. With V trimmed by 6 bases and J by 0 bases, 4 bases remained unmatched. This CDR3 is 14 amino acids long. CDR3 bases: TGTGCCAGCAGGCGACAGGGAGTGAACACTGAAGCTTTCTTT. Its protein is CASRRQGVNTEAFF.

Judged by abundance, this clonotype is medium-sized. This beta chain turned up in a library designed for alpha chains; as an off-target read, its abundance says little. In DNA, the CDR3 is TGTGCCAGCAGTCTAAGGGACAGGGGGCTGGGGAATCAGCCCCAGCATTTT. Amino acids: CASSLRDRGLGNQPQHF. This rearrangement joins TRBV12-3 or TRBV12-4 to TRBJ1-5, with 12 bases matching TRBD1. V was clipped by 5 bases and J by 4 bases; unmatched bases: 9. The CDR3 is made up of 17 amino acids.

Of note for this clonotype: This beta chain appears as a stray read in a library generated for alpha chains; its size is not informative. The chain combines TRBV13 with TRBJ2-5; tentatively, D is TRBD1 (6 bases). V lost 4 bases and J lost 5, with 17 bases in between. Germline V lookup: CDR1 PRHDT, CDR2 FYEKMQ (reference sequence). This CDR3 has 15 residues. The CDR3 reads CASSSKRQAPETQYF. CDR3 coding DNA: TGTGCCAGCAGCTCAAAGAGACAGGCTCCGGAGACCCAGTACTTC.

In its sample, this clonotype is medium-sized. In a library made to pick up alpha chains, this beta chain is a stray read with a size that means little. The gene calls are TRBV19 and TRBJ2-3; D perhaps matches TRBD2 (6 bases). Germline loops: CDR1 LNHDA, CDR2 SQIVND (reference sequence). The CDR3 extends over 15 amino acids. The germline V and J ends were trimmed by 6 bases and 2 bases, with 15 bases remaining between them. The CDR3 DNA is TGTGCCAGTAGCCCCGCGGGGTCGTACACAGATACGCAGTATTTT. It encodes CASSPAGSYTDTQYF.